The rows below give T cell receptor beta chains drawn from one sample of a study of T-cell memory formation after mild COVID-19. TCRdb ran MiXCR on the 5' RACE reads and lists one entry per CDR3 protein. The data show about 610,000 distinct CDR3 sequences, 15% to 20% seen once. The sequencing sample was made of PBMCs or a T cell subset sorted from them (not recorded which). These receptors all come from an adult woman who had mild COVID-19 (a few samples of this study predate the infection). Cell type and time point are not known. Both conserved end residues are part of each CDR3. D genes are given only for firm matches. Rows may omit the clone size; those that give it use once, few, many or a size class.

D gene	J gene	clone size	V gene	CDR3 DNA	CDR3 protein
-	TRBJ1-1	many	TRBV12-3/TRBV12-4	TGTGCCAGCAGGGCCAGGGAGAACACTGAAGCTTTCTTT	CASRARENTEAFF
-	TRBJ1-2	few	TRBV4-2	TGTGCCAGCAGCCGATCCGGGACCGGAGAGGGAGGCTACACCTTC	CASSRSGTGEGGYTF
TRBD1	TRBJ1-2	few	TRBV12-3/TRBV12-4	TGTGCCAGCAGTTCGCAGGGGGCCCTAGGAGAGGATGGCTACACCTTC	CASSSQGALGEDGYTF
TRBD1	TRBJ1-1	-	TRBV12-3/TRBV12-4	TGTGCCAGCAGGGGACAGTTGAACACTGAAGCTTTCTTT	CASRGQLNTEAFF
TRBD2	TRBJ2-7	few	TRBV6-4	TGTGCCAGCAGCCAGACCCCGATGGCTAGCGGGGGAATGTACGAGCAGTACTTC	CASSQTPMASGGMYEQYF
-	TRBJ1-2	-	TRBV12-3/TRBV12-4	TGTGCCAGCAGGGACGGCTATGGCTACACCTTC	CASRDGYGYTF
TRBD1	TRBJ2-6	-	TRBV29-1	TGCAGCGTGTCCGACAGGGCTGGGGCCAACGTCCTGACTTTC	CSVSDRAGANVLTF
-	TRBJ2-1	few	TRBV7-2	TGTGCCAGCAGGAGCCCTGGTTTGTCACCCGGGCCGAACAATGAGCAGTTCTTC	CASRSPGLSPGPNNEQFF
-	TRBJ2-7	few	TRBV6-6	TGTGCCAGCAGGCCTCCTCACACACCCTACGAGCAGTACTTC	CASRPPHTPYEQYF
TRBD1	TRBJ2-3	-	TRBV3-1	TGTGCCAGCAGCCCCTCACCGGGACAGGGTCTCGATACGCAGTATTTT	CASSPSPGQGLDTQYF
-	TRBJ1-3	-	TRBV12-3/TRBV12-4	TGTGCCAGCAGTTTAGAGGGGTTCTCTGGAAACACCATATATTTT	CASSLEGFSGNTIYF
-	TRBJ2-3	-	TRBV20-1	TGCAGTGCTAGAAGGCAGGGTGGTACAGATACGCAGTATTTT	CSARRQGGTDTQYF
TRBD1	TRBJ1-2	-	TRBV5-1	TGCGCCAGCAGCCAACCGACAGGGGCCTATGGCTACACCTTC	CASSQPTGAYGYTF
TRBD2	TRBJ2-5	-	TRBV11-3	TGTGCCAGCAGCCTTACGGGACTAGCGGGAGGTCCACCGACAGAGACCCAGTACTTC	CASSLTGLAGGPPTETQYF
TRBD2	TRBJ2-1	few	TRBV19	TGTGCCACCGGGGGACTAGCGCCCAATGAGCAGTTCTTC	CATGGLAPNEQFF
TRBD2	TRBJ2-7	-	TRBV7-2	TGTGCCAGCAGCTTAGCCGGACTAGCGGGATCCTACGAGCAGTACTTC	CASSLAGLAGSYEQYF
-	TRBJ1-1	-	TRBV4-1	TGCGCCAGCAGCCCCAGAGGGGTGACGGCTTTCTTT	CASSPRGVTAFF
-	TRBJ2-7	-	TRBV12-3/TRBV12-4	TGTGCCAGCAGTTTAGGGGCAGGAAAATCCTACGAGCAGTACTTC	CASSLGAGKSYEQYF
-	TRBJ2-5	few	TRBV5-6	TGTGCCAGCAGCTTGAATTGGGGTACGGTGGGAGAGACCCAGTACTTC	CASSLNWGTVGETQYF
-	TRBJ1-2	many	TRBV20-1	TGCAGTGCTAGAGATCCTCGCACCTATGGCTACACCTTC	CSARDPRTYGYTF
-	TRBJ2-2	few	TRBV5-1	TGCGCCAGCAGCTTGGCGGTGAGGGGGACCGGGGAGCTGTTTTTT	CASSLAVRGTGELFF
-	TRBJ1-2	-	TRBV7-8	TGTGCCAGCAGCTGGGGCGGTAACTATGGCTACACCTTC	CASSWGGNYGYTF
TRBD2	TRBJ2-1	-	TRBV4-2	TGTGCCAGCAGCCAAGATGTCGGCGGGGGGCATTACAATGAGCAGTTCTTC	CASSQDVGGGHYNEQFF
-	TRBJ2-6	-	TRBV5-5	TGTGCCAGCAGCCTGACCCGGGCCGACTCTGGGGCCAACGTCCTGACTTTC	CASSLTRADSGANVLTF
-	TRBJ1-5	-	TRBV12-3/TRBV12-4	TGTGCCAGCAGTTTAGGCGCGGGGCGCGGCAATCAGCCCCAGCATTTT	CASSLGAGRGNQPQHF
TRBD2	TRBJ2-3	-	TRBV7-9	TGTGCCAGCAGCCAACCGGGACTAAATTTTGCAGATACGCAGTATTTT	CASSQPGLNFADTQYF
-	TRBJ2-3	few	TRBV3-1	TGTGCCAGCAGCCAAGACAACAAGCGTCGTGAGTATTTT	CASSQDNKRREYF
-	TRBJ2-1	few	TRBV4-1	TGCGCCAGCAGCCAAGATCATCGGGGGGCAGGGTCTAATGAGCAGTTCTTC	CASSQDHRGAGSNEQFF
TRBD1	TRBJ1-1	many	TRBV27	TGTGCCAGCAGTGGGAATGACAGGGGGCGAGCTTTCTTT	CASSGNDRGRAFF
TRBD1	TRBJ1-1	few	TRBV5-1	TGCGCCAGCAGCTTACAGGGGACGGACACTGAAGCTTTCTTT	CASSLQGTDTEAFF
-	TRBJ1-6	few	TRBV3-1	TGTGCCAGCAGCCACTACCAGTCCAATTCACCCCTCCACTTT	CASSHYQSNSPLHF
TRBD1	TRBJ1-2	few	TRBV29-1	TGCAGCGTTGACGGGGGACAGGGTTATAGCTATGGCTACACCTTC	CSVDGGQGYSYGYTF
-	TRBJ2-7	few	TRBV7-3	TGTGCCAGCAGTCATGACAGTACCTACGAGCAGTACTTC	CASSHDSTYEQYF
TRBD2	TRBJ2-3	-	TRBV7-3	TGTGCCAGCAGCGTGCTGGGACTAGCGGGAGGGAACACAGATACGCAGTATTTT	CASSVLGLAGGNTDTQYF
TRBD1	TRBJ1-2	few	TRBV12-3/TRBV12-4	TGTGCCAGCAGCTCCAGACAGGGCCCCTATGGCTACACCTTC	CASSSRQGPYGYTF
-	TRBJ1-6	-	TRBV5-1	TGCGCCAGCAGCTTGGAGGTGGGGAGCTCCTATAATTCACCCCTCCACTTT	CASSLEVGSSYNSPLHF
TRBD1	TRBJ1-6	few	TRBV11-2	TGTGCCAGCAGCCAAAACAGGGGACTCAATTCACCCCTCCACTTT	CASSQNRGLNSPLHF
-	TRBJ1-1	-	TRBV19	TGTGCCAGTAGTGTAAGAGGGGACGGCAACACTGAAGCTTTCTTT	CASSVRGDGNTEAFF
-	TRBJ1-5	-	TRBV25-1	TGTGCCAGCAGGTCCAGGGGCGGGGGTCAGCCCCAGCATTTT	CASRSRGGGQPQHF
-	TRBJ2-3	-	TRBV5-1	TGCGCCAGCCGGGCGACCACAATCGCCACAGATACGCAGTATTTT	CASRATTIATDTQYF
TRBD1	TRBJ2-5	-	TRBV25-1	TGTGCCAGCAGTACCCGTCGGGGACAGGGGCCCCAAGAGACCCAGTACTTC	CASSTRRGQGPQETQYF
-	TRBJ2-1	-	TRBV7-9	TGTGCCAGCAGCTTCAGGACCGACAATGAGCAGTTCTTC	CASSFRTDNEQFF
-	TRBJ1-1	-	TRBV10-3	TGTGCCATCAGAACAAGCTTGAACACTGAAGCTTTCTTT	CAIRTSLNTEAFF
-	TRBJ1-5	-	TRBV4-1	TGCGCCAGCAGCCAAACGGGAGTTAGCAATCAGCCCCAGCATTTT	CASSQTGVSNQPQHF
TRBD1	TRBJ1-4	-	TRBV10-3	TGTGCCGCAGGGACAGGGGAATTCTCCGATGAAAAACTGTTTTTT	CAAGTGEFSDEKLFF
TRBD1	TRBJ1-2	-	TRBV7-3	TGTGCCATACCAACCGGGACAGGGTATGGCTACACCTTC	CAIPTGTGYGYTF
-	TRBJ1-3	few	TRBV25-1	TGTGCCAGCAGTGAGGGGGCAACTGGAAACACCATATATTTT	CASSEGATGNTIYF
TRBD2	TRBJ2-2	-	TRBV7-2	TGTGCCAGCAGCATAGCGGGAGGTTCTACCGGGGAGCTGTTTTTT	CASSIAGGSTGELFF